Shown below are 26 T cell receptor beta chains from a single sample sequenced in a study of spatial heterogeneity in lung cancer. Time point in this sample: sample taken at primary tumor resection. Without sorting, whole RNA was sequenced from tumor, nontumor lung or frozen PBMC. TCRdb called the 5' RACE reads again in MiXCR, with one record for every CDR3 protein. The sample gives 6,000 to 8,500 distinct CDR3 sequences, roughly 5.7% of which show up once; approximately 8.1% is in the top ten. This specimen was normal lung tissue next to the tumor, taken at surgery. Receptors originate from a female donor with early-stage non-small cell lung cancer.

On this clonotype itself: In a library made to pick up alpha chains, this beta chain is a stray read with a size that means little. This chain uses TRBV5-6 with TRBJ2-7, with 10 bases identical to TRBD2. This CDR3 comprises 17 residues. V lost 4 bases, J lost 3 bases, and 13 bases stayed unmatched. CDR1 and CDR2 (germline): SGHDT, YYEEEE. CDR3 in amino acids: CASSPRGASGRGYEQYF. As DNA, the CDR3 is TGTGCCAGCAGCCCGAGGGGCGCTAGCGGGAGAGGCTACGAGCAGTACTTC.

This clonotype ranks as medium-sized. This beta chain is a stray read from a library made for alpha chains; its abundance is not meaningful. J is TRBJ1-4 and V is TRBV2; D unclear. This CDR3 contains 14 residues. The V end was cut by 6 bases, the J end by 5 bases, with 13 bases between. Germline CDR1 is SNHLY and CDR2 is FYNNEI. The CDR3 DNA is TGTGCCAGCAGGGATAGGCTGGGGAATGAAAAACTGTTTTTT. Amino acids: CASRDRLGNEKLFF. The full variable domain, with the rest looked up from reference TRBV2 and TRBJ1-4, is EPEVTQTPSHQVTQMGQEVILRCVPISNHLYFYWYRQILGQKVEFLVSFYNNEISEKSEIFDDQFSVERPDGSNFTLKIRSTKLEDSAMYFCASRDRLGNEKLFFGSGTQLSVL.

Relative to its sample, this clonotype is medium-sized. This beta chain is an off-target read within a library intended for alpha chains, so its frequency means little. The chain recombines TRBV24-1 with TRBJ2-7; D remains unclear. The V and J ends lost 0 bases and 3 bases respectively, with 2 bases between them. CDR1 is KGHDR and CDR2 is SFDVKD in the germline V gene. CDR3 length: 12 amino acids. CDR3 sequence reads: CATSDLLYEQYF. CDR3 sequence (DNA): TGTGCCACCAGTGATTTGCTCTACGAGCAGTACTTC.

The sample holds many counts of this clonotype. The size of this beta chain means little, since it is a stray read in a library made for alpha chains. V gene TRBV4-1 combines with J gene TRBJ2-5; no definite D call. Germline V lookup: CDR1 MGHRA, CDR2 YSYEKL. V lost 0 bases to trimming and J lost 0 bases, with 8 bases between them. There are 15 residues in the CDR3. The CDR3 bases are TGCGCCAGCAGCCAAGATGGGATGTACCAAGAGACCCAGTACTTC. Translation gives CASSQDGMYQETQYF.

This clonotype is classed as medium-sized. As an off-target read in a library built for alpha chains, this beta chain has a frequency of little significance. V and J are TRBV20-1 and TRBJ1-1; D is undetermined. CDR3 size: 10 residues. CDR1 is DFQATT, CDR2 SNEGSKA, per germline (reference sequence). Trimming left V 4 bases short and J 7 bases short, with 7 bases between. CDR3 residues: CSAIRREAFF. The CDR3, as DNA: TGCAGTGCTATCCGGCGTGAAGCTTTCTTT.

This clonotype has ten or more counts. Since the library was made to target alpha chains, this beta chain is a stray read and its abundance is not meaningful. The chain is built from TRBV27 and TRBJ1-1, with D maybe TRBD1 (6 bases). The V end was cut by 3 bases, the J end by 6 bases, with 29 bases between. The CDR3 spans 19 residues. Looked up from germline, CDR1 is MNHEY and CDR2 is SMNVEV (reference sequence). CDR3: CASSFLRGAGAKGGPEAFF. The CDR3 region has the DNA TGTGCCAGCAGTTTTTTGCGCGGGGCAGGGGCTAAAGGGGGACCTGAAGCTTTCTTT.

This clonotype came up a few times. This beta chain slipped into a library made for alpha chains as a stray read, so its size is not meaningful. The chain has TRBV7-2 and TRBJ2-5; D is ambiguous. The V gene's germline CDR1 is SGHTA and CDR2 FQGNSA. V lost 2 bases and J 5 bases, leaving 3 bases between the germline ends. The CDR3 extends over 11 amino acids. CDR3 sequence (DNA): TGTGCCAGCAGCTTATTTGAGACCCAGTACTTC. Residues: CASSLFETQYF.

In this sample, this clonotype turned up a few times. Since the library was made to target alpha chains, this beta chain is a stray read and its abundance is not meaningful. V gene TRBV23-1 combines with J gene TRBJ2-5; D gene ambiguous. TRBV23-1 falls under the ORF class, with uncertain function. V shed 3 bases and J shed 0 bases, with 8 bases lying between them. This CDR3 comprises 14 residues. CDR3 sequence: CASSQVQDQETQYF. The CDR3 nucleotides are TGCGCCAGCAGTCAGGTTCAGGACCAAGAGACCCAGTACTTC.

This clonotype is labeled medium-sized. This beta chain turned up in a library designed for alpha chains; as an off-target read, its abundance says little. V gene TRBV5-1 combines with J gene TRBJ2-5, with 7 bases lining up with TRBD2. CDR1 and CDR2 from the germline V gene are SGHRS and YFSETQ. The V and J ends lost 4 bases and 8 bases, in that order; junction bases with no gene match: 5. This CDR3 is built from 12 residues. The CDR3 bases are TGCGCCAGCAGCGGGGGACTATCAACCCAGTACTTC. Translation gives CASSGGLSTQYF. The whole variable domain, filled in from reference TRBV5-1 and TRBJ2-5, reads KAGVTQTPRYLIKTRGQQVTLSCSPISGHRSVSWYQQTPGQGLQFLFEYFSETQRNKGNFPGRFSGRQFSNSRSEMNVSTLELGDSALYLCASSGGLSTQYFGPGTRLLVL.

For this clonotype: A library prepared for alpha chains yielded this beta chain as an off-target read; its size is of little meaning. CDR3: CASSHRTSGSSDEQFF. The DNA of the CDR3 is TGTGCCAGCAGCCACCGGACTAGCGGGAGTAGCGATGAGCAGTTCTTC. V gene TRBV3-1 combines with J gene TRBJ2-1; the match to TRBD2 covers 13 bases. V lost 3 bases and J lost 8; bases outside the gene matches: 7. CDR1 LGHDT and CDR2 YNNKEL come from the germline V gene (reference sequence). The CDR3 is 16 residues long.

Regarding this clonotype: One end of the junction varies from germline; a read error may be responsible. This beta chain came through as a stray read in a library set up for alpha chains, and its size says little. The rearrangement uses TRBV2 and TRBJ2-5; the D is unclear. The CDR3 runs 13 residues. CDR1 is SNHLY, CDR2 FYNNEI, per germline. CDR3 coding DNA: TGTGCCAGCCGTGACGTGAACCAAGAGACCCAGTACTTC. It is translated as CASRDVNQETQYF.

This clonotype was counted at least ten times. As an off-target read in a library built for alpha chains, this beta chain has a frequency of little significance. The chain links TRBV20-1 to TRBJ2-3; 13 bases align to TRBD2. The CDR3 runs to 20 residues. V gave up 1 base and J gave up 3 bases; unmatched junction bases: 16. Germline V CDR1 and CDR2: DFQATT, SNEGSKA (reference sequence). The CDR3 spells CSARAELAGGPYDGTDTQYF. In nucleotides, the CDR3 is TGCAGTGCTAGAGCCGAACTAGCGGGAGGGCCATACGATGGAACAGATACGCAGTATTTT.

By proportion, this clonotype is medium-sized. Within a library made for alpha chains, this beta chain is off target, and its count is uninformative. The rearrangement uses TRBV28 and TRBJ2-7; 11 nucleotides line up with TRBD2. Unmatched junction bases numbered 2, after V lost 5 bases and J lost 2 bases. CDR3 length: 14 residues. Germline values: CDR1 MDHEN, CDR2 SYDVKM. The CDR3 loop is CASSLLAGAYEQYF. In DNA form, the CDR3 reads TGTGCCAGCAGTCTACTAGCGGGAGCCTACGAGCAGTACTTC.

This clonotype was detected many times. Since the library was made to target alpha chains, this beta chain is a stray read and its abundance is not meaningful. This chain uses TRBV20-1 with TRBJ2-7; 8 bases are shared with TRBD1. The CDR3 runs to 14 residues. From germline, CDR1 is DFQATT and CDR2 SNEGSKA (reference sequence). J lost 5 bases, V lost 5 bases, and 11 bases had no gene match. CDR3 protein: CSARPTGESNEQYF. The CDR3 DNA follows: TGCAGTGCTCGACCGACAGGGGAGTCCAACGAGCAGTACTTC.

In the case of this clonotype: The size of this beta chain means little, since it is a stray read in a library made for alpha chains. CDR3 nucleotide sequence: TGTGCCAGCAGCTACTGGGAGCGGCCCTCCTACAATGAGCAGTTCTTC. This translates into CASSYWERPSYNEQFF. The chain is built from TRBV7-9 and TRBJ2-1; D possibly corresponds to TRBD2 (5 bases). Germline-derived CDR1 and CDR2 are SEHNR and FQNEAQ (reference sequence). The CDR3 has 16 residues. The ends were cut back, 4 bases at V and 0 bases at J, with 13 bases in the middle. Variable domain in full (rest from reference TRBV7-9 and TRBJ2-1): DTGVSQNPRHKITKRGQNVTFRCDPISEHNRLYWYRQTLGQGPEFLTYFQNEAQLEKSRLLSDRFSAERPKGSFSTLEIQRTEQGDSAMYLCASSYWERPSYNEQFFGPGTRLTVL.

In its sample, this clonotype was seen many times. The library was built for alpha chains, so this beta chain is an off-target read and its size means little. Here the CDR3 DNA reads TGTGCCAGCAGTTACGTCGGATATGAGCAGTTCTTC. This translates into CASSYVGYEQFF. V is TRBV6-6 and J is TRBJ2-1; D is uncertain. The CDR3 is made up of 12 amino acids. The V end lost 2 bases, the J end lost 8 bases, and 7 bases lay between the germline ends. The germline CDR1 and CDR2 sequences are MNHNY and SVGAGI (reference sequence).

This clonotype has a count of ten or more. A library made for alpha chains picked up this beta chain off target, so its size means little. This rearrangement joins TRBV11-2 to TRBJ2-3, with D possibly being TRBD2 (5 bases). CDR1 and CDR2 (germline): SGHAT, FQNNGV. The CDR3 runs to 16 residues. Trimming cost V 3 bases and J 2 bases, with 15 bases left between them. DNA of the CDR3: TGTGCCAGCAGCTTCGCCGGACTTGGTTCCACAGATACGCAGTATTTT. It yields the protein CASSFAGLGSTDTQYF.

In its sample, this clonotype ranks as medium-sized. Found in a library prepared for alpha chains, this beta chain is an off-target read, and its abundance has little meaning. V usage is TRBV20-1 and J usage is TRBJ2-1; D gene uncertain. CDR1 is DFQATT, CDR2 SNEGSKA, per germline (reference sequence). This CDR3 has 12 residues. The ends were cut back, 6 bases at V and 7 bases at J, with 13 bases in the middle. The CDR3 region is CSAQTHGNEQFF. The DNA of the CDR3 is TGCAGTGCACAGACTCACGGGAATGAGCAGTTCTTC.

This clonotype was seen many times. For a library built for alpha chains, this beta chain is a stray read; little rests on its size. This rearrangement joins TRBV20-1 to TRBJ2-1; 10 nucleotides align to TRBD2. CDR1 and CDR2 (germline): DFQATT, SNEGSKA (reference sequence). CDR3 length equals 14 residues. The V gene end was trimmed by 5 bases and the J gene end by 9 bases; junction bases not matched to a gene: 10. CDR3 sequence (DNA): TGCAGTGCTTATTTAGCGGGAGGATCGGGTGAGCAGTTCTTC. Encoded protein: CSAYLAGGSGEQFF.

This clonotype is judged medium-sized (0.01 to 0.1%). The library was built for alpha chains, so this beta chain is an off-target read and its size means little. The gene calls are TRBV16 and TRBJ2-1, with D possibly matching TRBD1 (5 bases). This CDR3 contains 15 residues. Germline values: CDR1 KGHSY, CDR2 FQNENV. Trimming shortened V by 2 bases and J by 0 bases, and 8 bases separated the two germline ends. The DNA of the CDR3 is TGTGCCAGCAGCCAACAGGGATACTCCTACAATGAGCAGTTCTTC. It translates to CASSQQGYSYNEQFF.

This clonotype rates as medium-sized. This beta chain was picked up by a library intended for alpha chains and is off target, so its count carries little meaning. The J gene is TRBJ2-5, the V gene TRBV4-2; tentatively, D is TRBD2 (7 bases). Germline CDR1 LGHNA, CDR2 YNFKEQ. The CDR3 totals 18 residues. V lost 0 bases, J lost 1 base, and 18 bases lay in between. The CDR3 DNA is TGTGCCAGCAGCCAAGATCTTCGAGGGGGAGGGATCCAAGAGACCCAGTACTTC. This gives the protein CASSQDLRGGGIQETQYF.

This clonotype rates as medium-sized. This beta chain lies outside the target of a library built for alpha chains; its clone size means little. The genes are TRBV7-9 and TRBJ1-1, with a weak D call TRBD1 (6 bases). Germline V gives CDR1 SEHNR, CDR2 FQNEAQ (reference sequence). With 4 bases removed from V and 11 bases from J, the gap between germline ends came to 14 bases. The CDR3 is 12 residues long. The CDR3 DNA reads TGTGCCAGCAGCTACACTCAGGGGTTCGCTTTCTTT. It specifies CASSYTQGFAFF.

This clonotype was recorded many times. Since the library was made to target alpha chains, this beta chain is a stray read and its abundance is not meaningful. The chain is built from TRBV28 and TRBJ2-7; possibly TRBD2 for D (6 bases). From germline, CDR1 is MDHEN and CDR2 SYDVKM. The CDR3 length is 13 residues. Deletions cut 7 bases from V and 3 bases from J, with 13 bases between. The CDR3 DNA reads as TGTGCCAGCAATAAGGAGGGGTTCTACGAGCAGTACTTC. Its protein is CASNKEGFYEQYF.

This clonotype is labeled as medium-sized. This beta chain is an off-target read within a library intended for alpha chains, so its frequency means little. The chain has TRBV30 and TRBJ1-4, with TRBD1 matching 10 bases. Trimming removed 0 bases from V and 5 bases from J; junction bases left unmatched: 9. Germline CDR1 and CDR2: GTSNPN and SVGIG (reference sequence). CDR3 length equals 17 residues. As DNA, the CDR3 is TGTGCCTGGAGTGTACCCCCCGGGACAGGGGAGAATGAAAAACTGTTTTTT. Its translation: CAWSVPPGTGENEKLFF.

Note on this clonotype: This beta chain is off target for a library built for alpha chains, so its abundance means little. V and J are TRBV12-3 or TRBV12-4 and TRBJ2-7, with D tentatively TRBD1 (5 bases). Trimming cost V 5 bases and J 3 bases, with 11 bases left between them. The CDR3 runs to 13 residues. CDR3 in DNA: TGTGCCAGCAGTCAGGGCCGAAACTACGAGCAGTACTTC. This encodes CASSQGRNYEQYF.

This clonotype rates as medium-sized. In a library made to pick up alpha chains, this beta chain is a stray read with a size that means little. J is TRBJ2-3 and V is TRBV29-1; 13 nucleotides match TRBD2. Germline values: CDR1 SQVTM, CDR2 ANQGSEA. V shed 1 base and J 4 bases; nucleotides not matched to a gene: 8. The CDR3 loop spans 17 amino acids. The CDR3 DNA is TGCAGCGTTGAAGGGACTAGCGGGAGCTTACGAGCAGATACGCAGTATTTT. It specifies CSVEGTSGSLRADTQYF.